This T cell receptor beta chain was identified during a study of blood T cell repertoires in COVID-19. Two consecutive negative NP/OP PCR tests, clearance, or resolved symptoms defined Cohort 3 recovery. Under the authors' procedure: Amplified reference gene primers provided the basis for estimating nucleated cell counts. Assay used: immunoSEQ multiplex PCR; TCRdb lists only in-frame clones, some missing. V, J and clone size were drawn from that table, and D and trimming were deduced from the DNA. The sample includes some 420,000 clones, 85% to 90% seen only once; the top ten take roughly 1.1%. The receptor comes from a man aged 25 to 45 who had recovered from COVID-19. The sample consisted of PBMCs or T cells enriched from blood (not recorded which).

The CDR3 protein is CASSSIGVAKNIQYF. The DNA of the CDR3 is TGTGCCAGCAGTTCCATAGGGGTAGCCAAAAACATTCAGTACTTC. The chain employs TRBV28 and TRBJ2-4, with D perhaps TRBD1 (5 bases). Trimming removed 4 bases from V and 0 bases from J, with 10 bases in between. The CDR3 covers 15 residues. Germline CDR1 is MDHEN and CDR2 is SYDVKM.